The entry that follows covers one T cell receptor beta chain sequence. These data come from a study of blood T cell repertoires in COVID-19. Across the study: Sources were T cells, B-cell-depleted T cells, or PBMCs; the material itself was cDNA or gDNA.

In the authors' methods: Reference gene primer amplification yielded estimated nucleated cell counts. Some clones are missing from TCRdb's copy, which holds only in-frame ones; the method was immunoSEQ multiplex PCR. That table supplies the V and J calls and clone size; D and trimming were determined from the DNA. The table shows 180,000 or so clones, with roughly 85% occurring only once. The CDR3 contains 14 residues. Looked up from germline, CDR1 is MDHEN and CDR2 is SYDVKM. V shed 6 bases and J shed 7 bases, with 13 bases lying between them. The chain is built from TRBV28 and TRBJ1-6; the D gene is possibly TRBD1 (5 bases). The clonotype was recovered from a man in his 60s with acute or convalescent COVID-19. The sample consisted of peripheral blood. CDR3 loop: CASSWLGVNSPLHF. The CDR3 DNA reads TGTGCCAGCAGCTGGCTAGGGGTCAATTCACCCCTCCACTTT.